Shown below are 22 T cell receptor beta chains from a single sample sequenced in a study of identifying expanded T cells in peripheral blood. Measured with immunoSEQ multiplex PCR; TCRdb has only the in-frame clones, and not every one. Found here are some 95,000 clones, more than 75% of them singletons; the top ten hold 5.6%. The source material was blood. The receptors were gathered from a person aged 18-70 years in good health.

V gene TRBV28 combines with J gene TRBJ2-3, with D unresolved. This CDR3 contains 13 residues. The germline V gene has CDR1 MDHEN and CDR2 SYDVKM. V gave up 2 bases and J gave up 0 bases, with 3 bases separating them. CDR3 in amino acids: CASSLPSTDTQYF. Here the CDR3 DNA reads TGTGCCAGCAGTTTACCTAGCACAGATACGCAGTATTTT.

The V gene is TRBV18, the J gene TRBJ2-3; D is perhaps TRBD1 (6 bases). Trimming took 3 bases from V and 1 from J, leaving 8 bases between them. The CDR3 contains 14 residues. CDR1 is KGHSH, CDR2 LQKENI, per germline. The chain's CDR3 is CASSPRQGTDTQYF. The DNA of the CDR3 is TGTGCCAGCTCACCTCGACAGGGCACAGATACGCAGTATTTT.

This rearrangement joins TRBV19 to TRBJ2-1, with D maybe TRBD2 (5 bases). Per the germline V gene, CDR1 is LNHDA and CDR2 is SQIVND (reference sequence). The CDR3 length is 16 residues. V was shortened by 7 bases and J by 10 bases, with 26 bases between the two germline ends. DNA of the CDR3: TGTGCCAGTACAAACCGCGGCGGGCCCCTAGCAGCAGAGCAGTTCTTC. Its protein is CASTNRGGPLAAEQFF.

V gene TRBV11-3 combines with J gene TRBJ1-4; unclear D gene. This CDR3 is 11 amino acids long. CDR1 and CDR2 from the germline V gene are SGHNT and YENEEA. The ends were cut back, 5 bases at V and 8 bases at J, with 6 bases in the middle. The CDR3 nucleotides read TGTGCCAGCAGCCAAACCGAAAAACTGTTTTTT. It is translated as CASSQTEKLFF. Looking up the rest from reference TRBV11-3 and TRBJ1-4 gives the full variable domain: EAGVVQSPRYKIIEKKQPVAFWCNPISGHNTLYWYLQNLGQGPELLIRYENEEAVDDSQLPKDRFSAERLKGVDSTLKIQPAELGDSAVYLCASSQTEKLFFGSGTQLSVL.

This sequence joins TRBV6-5 and TRBJ1-2; 7 positions agree with TRBD1. This CDR3 has 15 residues. Germline V gene sequence: CDR1 MNHEY, CDR2 SVGAGI. J lost 4 bases, V lost 0 bases, and 5 bases had no gene match. This chain's CDR3 is CASSYSAGGPYGYTF. CDR3 coding DNA: TGTGCCAGCAGTTACTCGGCAGGGGGGCCCTATGGCTACACCTTC.

The chain links TRBV2 to TRBJ1-2, with D hard to call. The germline CDR1 and CDR2 sequences are SNHLY and FYNNEI. Trimming stripped 6 bases from V and 6 bases from J, with 14 bases between. CDR3 length equals 13 residues. In DNA form, the CDR3 reads TGTGCCAGCAGGGTTCTCCCCGCGAATGGCTACACCTTC. Its translation: CASRVLPANGYTF. The full variable domain, in which reference TRBV2 and TRBJ1-2 provide the parts outside the CDR3, is EPEVTQTPSHQVTQMGQEVILRCVPISNHLYFYWYRQILGQKVEFLVSFYNNEISEKSEIFDDQFSVERPDGSNFTLKIRSTKLEDSAMYFCASRVLPANGYTFGSGTRLTVV.

J is TRBJ1-5 and V is TRBV28; D call uncertain. Trimming pared 6 bases from V and 6 bases from J, leaving 21 bases between. This CDR3 comprises 16 residues. Germline loops: CDR1 MDHEN, CDR2 SYDVKM. The CDR3: CASRYLIRDRGQPQHF. The CDR3 DNA sequence: TGTGCCAGCAGGTACCTTATTAGGGATCGAGGTCAGCCCCAGCATTTT.

The chain is built from TRBV30 and TRBJ1-1, with no clear D. V shed 0 bases and J shed 1 base, with 6 bases lying between them. Per germline, CDR1 GTSNPN and CDR2 SVGIG (reference sequence). CDR3 size: 13 residues. The CDR3 spells CAWSVFGNTEAFF. CDR3 coding DNA: TGTGCCTGGAGTGTGTTCGGGAACACTGAAGCTTTCTTT. Drawing the rest from reference TRBV30 and TRBJ1-1, the complete variable domain is SQTIHQWPATLVQPVGSPLSLECTVEGTSNPNLYWYRQAAGRGLQLLFYSVGIGQISSEVPQNLSASRPQDRQFILSSKKLLLSDSGFYLCAWSVFGNTEAFFGQGTRLTVV.

This clone showed up just once. V and J are TRBV7-2 and TRBJ2-2; D remains unclear. Germline V CDR1 and CDR2: SGHTA, FQGNSA. V was trimmed by 4 bases and J by 7 bases, leaving 22 bases between them. The CDR3 has 17 amino acids. DNA for the CDR3: TGTGCCAGCAGCTCAGAGGCCCTCAACCTAGTTGGCGGGGAGCTGTTTTTT. Protein sequence: CASSSEALNLVGGELFF.

This clone appeared a few times. This chain joins TRBV6-6 and TRBJ2-1; D may be TRBD2 (6 bases). The V gene lost 5 bases and the J gene lost 6 bases, with 17 bases spanning the gap. CDR3 length: 15 residues. From germline, CDR1 is MNHNY and CDR2 SVGAGI (reference sequence). For the CDR3, the DNA is TGTGCCAGCAGTCCGCCGCGACTAGAGGTCAATGAGCAGTTCTTC. This encodes CASSPPRLEVNEQFF.

This chain connects TRBV6-6 to TRBJ1-1; D is uncertain. Trimming removed 11 bases from V and 2 bases from J, with 15 bases in between. CDR1 and CDR2 from the germline V gene are MNHNY and SVGAGI (reference sequence). There are 13 residues in the CDR3. The CDR3 bases are TGTGCCGCCAAGTCGGACCTAAACACTGAAGCTTTCTTT. Its protein product is CAAKSDLNTEAFF.

The chain couples TRBV10-3 to TRBJ2-7; 7 positions agree with TRBD1. CDR3 length: 14 residues. Germline CDR1 reads ENHRY; CDR2 reads SYGVKD. V lost 1 base and J lost 2; bases outside the gene matches: 2. CDR3 protein: CAISELDRPYEQYF. The CDR3 DNA reads as TGTGCCATCAGTGAGTTGGACAGGCCCTACGAGCAGTACTTC.

J is TRBJ1-6 and V is TRBV2; D uncertain. V shed 7 bases and J shed 9 bases, with 10 bases lying between them. The CDR3 has 12 residues. Per the germline V gene, CDR1 is SNHLY and CDR2 is FYNNEI. The CDR3 reads CASTGLPSPLHF. CDR3 DNA: TGTGCCAGCACTGGACTCCCTTCACCCCTCCACTTT.

The chain couples TRBV6-5 to TRBJ1-2; D not certain. Trimming removed 4 bases from V and 8 bases from J, with 17 bases in between. CDR3 length: 14 amino acids. CDR1 MNHEY and CDR2 SVGAGI come from the germline V gene. CDR3 residues: CASSFSPGGQGYTF. Written as DNA, the CDR3 is TGTGCCAGCAGTTTTTCCCCCGGTGGTCAGGGCTACACCTTC.

The rearrangement joins TRBV7-6 to TRBJ2-7; tentative D call: TRBD2 (6 bases). Trimming removed 5 bases from V and 2 bases from J, with 13 bases in between. Looked up from germline, CDR1 is SGHVS and CDR2 is FNYEAQ. The CDR3 is made up of 14 amino acids. This chain's CDR3 is CASSRLGGTYEQYF. The CDR3 DNA reads TGTGCCAGCAGCCGTCTTGGAGGGACCTACGAGCAGTACTTC.

This clone was observed a single time. The chain has TRBV27 and TRBJ1-1; tentatively, D is TRBD1 (5 bases). V lost 6 bases and J lost 2, with 13 bases in between. The germline V gene has CDR1 MNHEY and CDR2 SMNVEV (reference sequence). The CDR3 extends over 14 amino acids. The CDR3 sequence: CASSYQGINTEAFF. The CDR3 DNA reads TGTGCCAGCAGCTACCAGGGAATCAACACTGAAGCTTTCTTT.

The V and J genes are TRBV7-6 and TRBJ2-3; D perhaps matches TRBD2 (6 bases). Trimming took off 4 bases at V and 0 bases at J, with 14 bases between the two ends. This CDR3 is 16 amino acids long. Per germline, CDR1 SGHVS and CDR2 FNYEAQ. The CDR3 sequence: CASSSRQRASTDTQYF. CDR3 bases: TGTGCCAGCAGCTCCCGCCAGCGGGCTAGCACAGATACGCAGTATTTT.

V and J are TRBV7-2 and TRBJ1-2, with 7 positions matching TRBD1. The CDR3 has 17 residues. Trimming took 5 bases from V and 8 from J; bases not matched to a gene: 20. Germline V gene sequence: CDR1 SGHTA, CDR2 FQGNSA. CDR3 loop: CASSPWTGATIRGGYTF. The CDR3 DNA sequence: TGTGCCAGCAGCCCTTGGACAGGAGCCACTATCCGAGGGGGCTACACCTTC.

In DNA form, the CDR3 reads TGCGCCAGCAGTGAGTCGTGGGCGGATCAAGGCTACACCTTC. Translating it yields CASSESWADQGYTF. This rearrangement joins TRBV10-2 to TRBJ1-2; no clear D. The V gene's germline CDR1 is WSHSY and CDR2 SAAADI. The CDR3 is 14 amino acids. The V gene lost 0 bases and the J gene lost 8 bases, with 13 bases spanning the gap.

J is TRBJ1-1 and V is TRBV5-1; possibly TRBD1 for D (6 bases). Germline V gene sequence: CDR1 SGHRS, CDR2 YFSETQ. V was cut by 0 bases and J by 8 bases, with 11 bases left in between. The length of the CDR3 is 13 residues. CDR3 DNA sequence: TGCGCCAGCAGCTTGGCGGGACACGCAGAAGCTTTCTTT. Its protein product is CASSLAGHAEAFF.

This chain links TRBV5-1 with TRBJ1-2; maybe TRBD1 (6 bases). Germline CDR1 is SGHRS and CDR2 is YFSETQ. CDR3 size: 13 residues. The V end was cut by 2 bases, the J end by 8 bases, with 13 bases between. The CDR3 nucleotides read TGCGCCAGCAGCTTCGGGCAGGGGTTGGGCTACACCTTC. Amino acids: CASSFGQGLGYTF.

The rearrangement joins TRBV4-1 to TRBJ2-7; D is uncertain. Germline V gene lookup returns CDR1 MGHRA and CDR2 YSYEKL. There are 14 residues in the CDR3. V lost 4 bases and J 4 bases, leaving 14 bases between the germline ends. The CDR3: CASSPLTSGYEQYF. The CDR3 nucleotides read TGCGCCAGCAGCCCCCTAACCTCAGGATACGAGCAGTACTTC.